The rows below give T cell receptor beta chains drawn from one sample of a study of T-cell memory formation after mild COVID-19. TCRdb reprocessed the 5' RACE reads via MiXCR and lists one record per CDR3 protein. The repertoire holds around 190,000 distinct CDR3 sequences, with around 20% as singletons. Material: PBMCs or a T cell subset sorted from them (not recorded which). The source of these receptors is a man aged 18 to 29 who had mild COVID-19 (a few samples of this study predate the infection). Cell type and time point are not known. The CDR3 runs from the conserved cysteine through the conserved F or W. Fields, in order: J gene, clone size, V gene, D gene, CDR3 protein, CDR3 DNA. The D gene is left open where the match is weak. Clone sizes are given selectively: once, few, many, or a class where the clone is expanded.

TRBJ2-7	NA	TRBV18	NA	CASSLQRRYEEQYF	TGTGCCAGCTCACTGCAGAGAAGATACGAAGAGCAGTACTTC
TRBJ2-7	NA	TRBV6-6	TRBD1	CAGGTGLSSYEQYF	TGTGCCGGAGGGACAGGGCTGAGCTCCTACGAGCAGTACTTC
TRBJ2-1	NA	TRBV7-3	NA	CASSPTAGSSYNEQFF	TGTGCCAGCAGCCCTACGGCGGGGAGCTCCTACAATGAGCAGTTCTTC
TRBJ1-2	few	TRBV7-8	TRBD1	CASSPQTGYRYGYTF	TGTGCCAGCAGCCCTCAGACAGGGTACCGGTATGGCTACACCTTC
TRBJ1-1	NA	TRBV20-1	TRBD1	CSAPGDDRGSEAFF	TGCAGTGCTCCTGGAGACGACAGGGGGAGTGAAGCTTTCTTT
TRBJ2-7	few	TRBV15	TRBD1	CATSREDRDYEQYF	TGTGCCACCAGCAGAGAGGACAGGGACTACGAGCAGTACTTC
TRBJ2-5	many	TRBV24-1	TRBD2	CATSDGSGGAIGTQYF	TGTGCCACCAGTGATGGTAGCGGGGGGGCTATCGGGACCCAGTACTTC
TRBJ2-6	few	TRBV3-1	NA	CASSVSAAGANVLTF	TGTGCCAGCAGCGTCTCTGCTGCTGGGGCCAACGTCCTGACTTTC
TRBJ1-5	few	TRBV20-1	NA	CSTPGRGNQPQHF	TGCAGTACGCCGGGACGGGGCAATCAGCCACAGCATTTT
TRBJ2-3	few	TRBV2	NA	CASSGSWQTDTQYF	TGTGCCAGCAGTGGTTCTTGGCAGACAGATACGCAGTATTTT
TRBJ1-6	few	TRBV7-9	NA	CASSDYGVGNSPLHF	TGTGCCAGCAGCGACTACGGGGTGGGGAATTCACCCCTCCACTTT
TRBJ1-5	NA	TRBV7-8	NA	CASSLRLWGNQPQHF	TGTGCCAGCAGCTTAAGGTTGTGGGGAAATCAGCCCCAGCATTTT
TRBJ2-5	many	TRBV10-3	NA	CAISDFGNIQETQYF	TGTGCCATCAGTGATTTCGGAAACATCCAAGAGACCCAGTACTTC
TRBJ1-5	few	TRBV6-5	TRBD1	CASRQGHNQPQHF	TGTGCCAGCAGACAGGGGCACAATCAGCCCCAGCATTTT
TRBJ2-3	few	TRBV4-2	TRBD2	CASRTSGAGPDTQYF	TGTGCCAGCAGGACTAGCGGGGCCGGCCCAGATACGCAGTATTTT
TRBJ2-1	NA	TRBV4-1	NA	CASSRERGNEQFF	TGCGCCAGCAGCCGAGAACGGGGGAACGAGCAGTTCTTC
TRBJ2-3	NA	TRBV5-1	NA	CASSPGPGTDTQYF	TGCGCCAGCAGCCCAGGACCCGGCACAGATACGCAGTATTTT
TRBJ2-1	NA	TRBV7-3	NA	CASSLMGEGQFF	TGTGCCAGCAGCTTAATGGGGGAAGGGCAGTTCTTC
TRBJ2-3	NA	TRBV6-2/TRBV6-3	NA	CASSAGPITDTQYF	TGTGCCAGCAGTGCAGGACCGATCACAGATACGCAGTATTTT
TRBJ2-7	few	TRBV4-1	NA	CASSQGGQTSYEQYF	TGCGCCAGCAGCCAAGGGGGGCAGACCTCCTACGAGCAGTACTTC
TRBJ1-2	NA	TRBV11-2	NA	CASSNEFYGYTF	TGTGCCAGCAGCAATGAGTTCTATGGCTACACCTTC
TRBJ2-5	NA	TRBV5-1	TRBD2	CASSREYVAGGETQYF	TGCGCCAGCAGCCGGGAGTACGTGGCGGGGGGAGAGACCCAGTACTTC
TRBJ1-4	few	TRBV10-3	NA	CATKTGGATNEKLFF	TGTGCCACCAAGACTGGGGGTGCAACTAATGAAAAACTGTTTTTT
TRBJ1-3	NA	TRBV9	NA	CASSEGGNTIYF	TGTGCCAGCAGCGAGGGGGGAAACACCATATATTTT
TRBJ1-4	few	TRBV7-9	TRBD1	CASSSHRGHPATNEKLFF	TGTGCCAGCAGCTCCCACAGGGGCCACCCTGCAACTAATGAAAAACTGTTTTTT
TRBJ2-5	NA	TRBV5-1	NA	CASSPAEGETQYF	TGCGCCAGCAGCCCCGCCGAGGGAGAGACCCAGTACTTC
TRBJ2-2	NA	TRBV5-4	NA	CASSFLTESTGELFF	TGTGCCAGCAGCTTTTTGACTGAAAGCACCGGGGAGCTGTTTTTT
TRBJ2-7	few	TRBV7-2	TRBD1	CASSLLARGSPEQYF	TGTGCCAGCAGCTTACTCGCCAGGGGGTCCCCCGAGCAGTACTTC
TRBJ1-2	few	TRBV3-1	NA	CASSHPGFPYGYTF	TGTGCCAGCAGCCACCCAGGATTCCCATATGGCTACACCTTC
TRBJ1-6	few	TRBV12-3/TRBV12-4	NA	CASSRFRGSPLHF	TGTGCCAGCAGCCGATTCAGGGGTTCACCCCTCCACTTT
TRBJ1-2	few	TRBV6-2/TRBV6-3	TRBD1	CASSPGGQVFGYTF	TGTGCCAGCAGCCCAGGGGGACAGGTATTTGGCTACACCTTC
TRBJ1-5	NA	TRBV21-1	NA	CASSNYGLSNQPQHF	TGTGCCAGCAGCAACTACGGCCTTAGCAATCAGCCCCAGCATTTT
TRBJ2-2	few	TRBV5-1	NA	CASSGADTGELFF	TGCGCCAGCAGCGGGGCGGACACCGGGGAGCTGTTTTTT
TRBJ1-1	few	TRBV6-1	NA	CASSSTPGYTEAFF	TGTGCCAGCAGTTCGACCCCTGGATACACTGAAGCTTTCTTT
TRBJ1-4	NA	TRBV28	TRBD1	CASSPQDRAGEKLFF	TGTGCCAGCAGTCCGCAGGACAGGGCTGGCGAAAAACTGTTTTTT
TRBJ1-5	NA	TRBV7-3	TRBD1	CASSTGTGVIANQPQHF	TGTGCCAGCAGCACCGGGACAGGGGTGATTGCCAATCAGCCCCAGCATTTT
TRBJ2-1	NA	TRBV4-2	TRBD2	CASSHRGLAGDYNEQFF	TGTGCCAGCAGCCACCGGGGACTAGCGGGGGACTACAATGAGCAGTTCTTC
TRBJ2-7	NA	TRBV20-1	NA	CSASSVVSRGGYEQYF	TGCAGTGCTAGCTCAGTTGTTAGCCGAGGGGGCTACGAGCAGTACTTC
TRBJ1-1	NA	TRBV5-1	NA	CASSDNGASAAFF	TGCGCCAGTTCCGATAACGGGGCGAGTGCGGCTTTCTTT
TRBJ1-5	NA	TRBV5-6	NA	CASSLWVPQPQHF	TGTGCCAGCAGCCTGTGGGTCCCTCAGCCCCAGCATTTT
TRBJ2-5	NA	TRBV5-4	TRBD1	CASSASGGTGETQYF	TGTGCCAGCTCTGCCAGCGGAGGGACAGGAGAGACCCAGTACTTC
TRBJ1-2	once	TRBV27	NA	CASSSLPGVSNYGYTF	TGTGCCAGCAGTTCGCTCCCGGGCGTATCTAACTATGGCTACACCTTC
TRBJ2-2	NA	TRBV4-2	NA	CASSQEMQVFAGELFF	TGTGCCAGCAGCCAAGAGATGCAGGTATTTGCCGGGGAGCTGTTTTTT
TRBJ1-2	NA	TRBV7-3	NA	CASSLKAGHFYGYTF	TGTGCCAGCAGCTTAAAGGCAGGTCACTTCTATGGCTACACCTTC
TRBJ2-5	medium-sized	TRBV28	NA	CASRGQRETQYF	TGTGCCAGCAGAGGACAGAGGGAGACCCAGTACTTC
TRBJ2-6	NA	TRBV13	NA	CASNRLGSGANVLTF	TGTGCCAGCAACCGGTTGGGCTCTGGGGCCAACGTCCTGACTTTC
TRBJ2-3	few	TRBV5-1	TRBD2	CASSALPGGPDTQYF	TGCGCCAGCAGCGCCCTCCCGGGGGGGCCAGATACGCAGTATTTT
TRBJ1-2	many	TRBV10-3	NA	CAISESGGAGYGYTF	TGTGCCATCAGTGAGTCCGGGGGCGCGGGCTATGGCTACACCTTC
TRBJ2-5	few	TRBV7-2	TRBD1	CASSTGQGSTQYF	TGTGCCAGCAGCACGGGACAGGGGTCGACCCAGTACTTC
TRBJ2-1	many	TRBV7-2	TRBD1	CASSPDRGNEQFF	TGTGCCAGCAGCCCGGACAGGGGCAATGAGCAGTTCTTC
TRBJ1-2	NA	TRBV7-9	NA	CASSSPLSGYGYTF	TGTGCCAGCAGCTCCCCCCTTTCGGGCTATGGCTACACCTTC
TRBJ2-1	NA	TRBV20-1	NA	CSARDPKGGPEQFF	TGCAGTGCTAGAGACCCCAAAGGGGGTCCTGAGCAGTTCTTC